This T cell receptor beta chain was identified during a study of T-cell reconstitution after alpha-beta-depleted transplantation in children. This CDR3 is built from 18 residues. The J segment lost 0 bases and the V segment lost 2 bases, leaving 5 bases of the junction unmatched. The germline gives CDR1 SGHTA, CDR2 FQGTGA. For TCRbeta, the library was prepared with unique molecular identifiers. TCRdb recomputed calls from the PCR reads with MiXCR, one row per CDR3 protein. The data contain about 590,000 distinct CDR3 sequences, approximately 12% of them singletons. For this clonotype: The antigen is unknown.

Study-level points and caveats: Where alpha-beta T cells came from about two months after transplant was reportedly several hundred expanded graft clones. T-cell counts and diversity were attributed mostly to newly produced T cells one year after transplant. In some patients, recipient T cells and intrathymic progenitors surviving conditioning explained high day-60 diversity.

The clonotype originates from a male patient aged 10-17 years who had a stem cell transplant for acute myeloid leukemia, so the T cells may come from the graft donor. The sequenced sample was PBMCs, mostly from graft donor cells, obtained 360 days after TCRalphabeta/CD19-depleted stem cell transplant. The chain has TRBV7-3 and TRBJ2-2; 11 nucleotides agree with TRBD2. The CDR3 coding sequence is TGTGCCAGCAGCTTACATGGGACTAGCGGCGCGAACACCGGGGAGCTGTTTTTT. Its protein product is CASSLHGTSGANTGELFF.